The clone carrying this T cell receptor beta chain was seen ten or more times. What it recognizes is unknown. The source of the sample is a study of response to subunit inactivated influenza vaccine. Study results and limitations: New T cells are recruited in small numbers by each seasonal influenza vaccination, according to the authors' suggestion.

MiXCR was run by TCRdb on the RT-PCR reads, yielding one entry per CDR3 protein. The table includes around 580,000 distinct CDR3 sequences, 10% to 15% detected once. Sequencing was performed on PBMCs from blood, taken on the day of vaccination. This receptor was identified in a man aged 50 or older who received an inactivated influenza vaccine.

This chain's CDR3 is CSARAGYTEAFF. Written as DNA, the CDR3 is TGCAGTGCTAGGGCCGGCTACACTGAAGCTTTCTTT. J is TRBJ1-1 and V is TRBV20-1; D is unclear. Per the germline V gene, CDR1 is DFQATT and CDR2 is SNEGSKA (reference sequence). V was pared by 3 bases and J by 3 bases, with 8 bases between. The CDR3 runs to 12 residues.